These 7 T cell receptor beta chains were all obtained from the same sample, sequenced in a study of blood T cell repertoires in COVID-19. Sequencing was performed with immunoSEQ multiplex PCR; in TCRdb, only in-frame clones are kept and a portion is missing. The sample consists of approximately 210,000 clones, roughly 76% of them appearing once. Sequencing used peripheral blood. Source of these receptors: a human donor in a cohort sampled during active COVID-19.

The V gene is TRBV18, the J gene TRBJ2-2; unclear D gene. This CDR3 comprises 15 residues. Germline assignment: CDR1 KGHSH and CDR2 LQKENI. V lost 1 base and J 0 bases, leaving 6 bases between the germline ends. The DNA of the CDR3 is TGTGCCAGCTCACCACGACTGCCGAACACCGGGGAGCTGTTTTTT. Translating gives CASSPRLPNTGELFF.

In DNA form, the CDR3 reads TGTGCCAGCAGCTTCGTAGGGGTGGGGGAAAAACTGTTTTTT. Its protein product is CASSFVGVGEKLFF. This chain links TRBV7-9 with TRBJ1-4; maybe TRBD1 (5 bases). V lost 3 bases, J lost 8 bases, and 13 bases lay in between. The CDR3 loop spans 14 amino acids. From germline, CDR1 is SEHNR and CDR2 FQNEAQ (reference sequence).

This chain links TRBV6-5 with TRBJ2-7, with 8 bases identical to TRBD1. Germline CDR1 MNHEY, CDR2 SVGAGI. The CDR3 runs 14 residues. Trimming cost V 6 bases and J 2 bases; bases outside gene matches: 6. The CDR3 bases are TGTGCCAGCAGGCGGGACAGGCAAACCTACGAGCAGTACTTC. Protein sequence: CASRRDRQTYEQYF.

The CDR3 reads CASSLDRTYEQYF. CDR3 nucleotide sequence: TGTGCCAGCAGCTTGGACAGAACCTACGAGCAGTACTTC. This rearrangement joins TRBV5-5 to TRBJ2-7; D unresolved. Germline V gives CDR1 SGHKS, CDR2 YYEKEE (reference sequence). There are 13 residues in the CDR3. V dropped 0 bases and J dropped 2 bases, with 6 bases sitting between them.

CDR3 loop: CASSYGLAGDTQYF. The CDR3 coding sequence is TGCGCCAGCAGCTACGGACTAGCCGGAGATACGCAGTATTTT. This chain links TRBV5-1 with TRBJ2-3, with 8 bases identical to TRBD2. With 3 bases clipped from V and 5 bases from J, the junction kept 5 bases outside the gene matches. Looked up from germline, CDR1 is SGHRS and CDR2 is YFSETQ. The CDR3 spans 14 residues.

This clone was recorded once. This chain connects TRBV1 to TRBJ2-5; the table's D call, TRBD2, was not checked against the DNA. TRBV1 is given as a pseudogene. The CDR3 is 13 residues long. The CDR3 nucleotides read TGCACCAGCAGCCGCCAGCGGCAAGAGACCCAGTACTTC. This sequence encodes CTSSRQRQETQYF.

The V gene is TRBV9, the J gene TRBJ2-7; 8 bases map to TRBD2. The CDR3 is 13 residues long. Trimming removed 7 bases from V and 6 bases from J; junction bases left unmatched: 9. CDR1 is SGDLS and CDR2 is YYNGEE in the germline V gene. CDR3 in amino acids: CASGERERGEQYF. CDR3 DNA: TGTGCCAGCGGAGAGCGGGAGCGTGGCGAGCAGTACTTC.